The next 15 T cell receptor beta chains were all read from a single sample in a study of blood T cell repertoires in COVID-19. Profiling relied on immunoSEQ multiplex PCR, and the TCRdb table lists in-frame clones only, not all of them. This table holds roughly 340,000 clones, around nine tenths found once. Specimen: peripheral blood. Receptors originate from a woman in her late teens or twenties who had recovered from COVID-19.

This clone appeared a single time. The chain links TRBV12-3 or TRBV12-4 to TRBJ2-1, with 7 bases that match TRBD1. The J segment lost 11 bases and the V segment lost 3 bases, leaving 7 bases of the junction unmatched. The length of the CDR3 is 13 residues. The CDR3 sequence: CASSFSQGQQQFF. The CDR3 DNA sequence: TGTGCCAGCAGTTTTAGTCAGGGACAGCAGCAGTTCTTC.

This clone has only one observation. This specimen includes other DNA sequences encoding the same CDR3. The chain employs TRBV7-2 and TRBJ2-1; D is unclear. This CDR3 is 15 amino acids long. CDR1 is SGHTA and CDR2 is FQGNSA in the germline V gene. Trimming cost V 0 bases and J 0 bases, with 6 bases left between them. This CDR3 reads CASSLARSSYNEQFF. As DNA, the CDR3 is TGTGCCAGCAGCTTAGCGAGGAGCTCCTACAATGAGCAGTTCTTC.

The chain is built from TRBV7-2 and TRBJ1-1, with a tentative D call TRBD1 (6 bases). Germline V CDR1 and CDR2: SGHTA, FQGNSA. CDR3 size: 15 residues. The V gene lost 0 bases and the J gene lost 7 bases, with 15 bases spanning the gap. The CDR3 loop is CASSLAWVGGVEAFF. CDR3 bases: TGTGCCAGCAGCTTAGCGTGGGTAGGGGGGGTTGAAGCTTTCTTT.

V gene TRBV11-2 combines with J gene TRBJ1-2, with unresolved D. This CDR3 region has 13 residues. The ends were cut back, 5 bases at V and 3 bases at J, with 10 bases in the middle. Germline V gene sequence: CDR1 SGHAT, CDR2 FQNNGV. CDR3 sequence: CASSPELYYGYTF. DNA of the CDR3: TGTGCCAGCAGCCCAGAATTATACTATGGCTACACCTTC.

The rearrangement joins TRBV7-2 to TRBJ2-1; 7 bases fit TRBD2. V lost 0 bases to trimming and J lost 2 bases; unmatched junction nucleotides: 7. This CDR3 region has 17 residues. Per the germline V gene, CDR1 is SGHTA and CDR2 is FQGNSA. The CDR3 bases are TGTGCCAGCAGCTTAGCGGGGCGGGAGTCCCCCTACAATGAGCAGTTCTTC. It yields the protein CASSLAGRESPYNEQFF. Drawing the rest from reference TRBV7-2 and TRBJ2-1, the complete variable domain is GAGVSQSPSNKVTEKGKDVELRCDPISGHTALYWYRQSLGQGLEFLIYFQGNSAPDKSGLPSDRFSAERTGGSVSTLTIQRTQQEDSAVYLCASSLAGRESPYNEQFFGPGTRLTVL.

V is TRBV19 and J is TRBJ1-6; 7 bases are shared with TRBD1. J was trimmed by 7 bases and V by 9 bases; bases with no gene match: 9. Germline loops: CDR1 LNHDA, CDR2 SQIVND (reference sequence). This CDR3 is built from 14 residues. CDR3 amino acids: CASAIRQGNSPLHF. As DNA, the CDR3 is TGTGCCAGCGCAATTCGACAGGGAAATTCACCCCTCCACTTT.

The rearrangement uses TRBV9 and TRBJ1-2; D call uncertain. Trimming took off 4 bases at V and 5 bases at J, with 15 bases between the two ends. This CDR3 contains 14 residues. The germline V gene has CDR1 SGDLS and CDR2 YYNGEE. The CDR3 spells CASSLTDGGYGYTF. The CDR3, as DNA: TGTGCCAGCAGCCTAACAGACGGTGGGTATGGCTACACCTTC.

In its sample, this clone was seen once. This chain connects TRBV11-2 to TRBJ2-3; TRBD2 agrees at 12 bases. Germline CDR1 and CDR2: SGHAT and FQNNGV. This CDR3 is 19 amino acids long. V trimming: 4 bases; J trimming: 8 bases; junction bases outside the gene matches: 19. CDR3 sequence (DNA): TGTGCCAGCAGCTCCCCGCCTCGACTAGCGGGAGTTGGATCGGGTACGCAGTATTTT. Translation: CASSSPPRLAGVGSGTQYF.

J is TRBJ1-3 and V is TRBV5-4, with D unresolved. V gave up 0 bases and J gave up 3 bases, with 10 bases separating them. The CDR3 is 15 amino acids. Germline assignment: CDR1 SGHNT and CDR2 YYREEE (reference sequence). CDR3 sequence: CASSLGSGNGNTIYF. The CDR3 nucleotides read TGTGCCAGCAGCTTGGGATCGGGGAATGGAAACACCATATATTTT.

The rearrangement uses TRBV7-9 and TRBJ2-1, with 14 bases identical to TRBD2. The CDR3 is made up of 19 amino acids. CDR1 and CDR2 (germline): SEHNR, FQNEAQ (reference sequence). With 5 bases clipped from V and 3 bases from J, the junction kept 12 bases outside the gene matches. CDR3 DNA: TGTGCCAGCAGCCTCGGGACTAGCGGGAGCATTATCTTCTACAATGAGCAGTTCTTC. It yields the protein CASSLGTSGSIIFYNEQFF.

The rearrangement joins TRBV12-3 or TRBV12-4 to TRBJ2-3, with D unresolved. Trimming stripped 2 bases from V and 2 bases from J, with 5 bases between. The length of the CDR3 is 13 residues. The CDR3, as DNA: TGTGCCAGCAGTTTACTAGACACAGATACGCAGTATTTT. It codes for CASSLLDTDTQYF.

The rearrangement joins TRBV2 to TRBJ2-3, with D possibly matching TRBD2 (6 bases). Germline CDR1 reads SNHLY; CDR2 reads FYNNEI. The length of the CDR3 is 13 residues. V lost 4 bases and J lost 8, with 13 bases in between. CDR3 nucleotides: TGTGCCAGCAGTGGAGAGAGAGCGGGTACGCAGTATTTT. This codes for CASSGERAGTQYF.

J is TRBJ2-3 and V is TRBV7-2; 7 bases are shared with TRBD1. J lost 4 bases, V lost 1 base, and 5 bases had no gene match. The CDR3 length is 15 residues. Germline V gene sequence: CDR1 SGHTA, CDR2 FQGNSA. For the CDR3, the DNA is TGTGCCAGCAGCTTAGTCCAGGGGGTTGCAGATACGCAGTATTTT. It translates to CASSLVQGVADTQYF.

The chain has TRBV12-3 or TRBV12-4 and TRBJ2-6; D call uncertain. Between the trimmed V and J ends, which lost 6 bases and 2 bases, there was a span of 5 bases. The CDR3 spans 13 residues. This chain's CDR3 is CASSPAGANVLTF. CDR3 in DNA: TGTGCCAGCAGCCCCGCTGGGGCCAACGTCCTGACTTTC.

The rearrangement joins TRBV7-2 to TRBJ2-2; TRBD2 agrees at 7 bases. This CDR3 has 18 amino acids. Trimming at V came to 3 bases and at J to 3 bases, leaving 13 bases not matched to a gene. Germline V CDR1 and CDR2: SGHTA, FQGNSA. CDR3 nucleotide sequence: TGTGCCAGCAGCTTTTCTTGGCGGGAGATATACGACACCGGGGAGCTGTTTTTT. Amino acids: CASSFSWREIYDTGELFF.